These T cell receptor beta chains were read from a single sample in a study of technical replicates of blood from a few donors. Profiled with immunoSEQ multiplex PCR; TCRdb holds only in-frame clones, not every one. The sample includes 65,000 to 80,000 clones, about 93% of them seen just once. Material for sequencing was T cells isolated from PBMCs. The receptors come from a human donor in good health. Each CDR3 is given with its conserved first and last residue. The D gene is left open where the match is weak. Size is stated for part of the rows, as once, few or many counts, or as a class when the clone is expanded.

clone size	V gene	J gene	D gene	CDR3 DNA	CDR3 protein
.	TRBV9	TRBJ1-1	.	TGTGCCAGCAGCCCCCTCGGTGATATGAACACTGAAGCTTTCTTT	CASSPLGDMNTEAFF
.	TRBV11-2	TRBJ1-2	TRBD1	TGTGCCAGCAGGCCTCAGGGGGAATATGGCTACACCTTC	CASRPQGEYGYTF
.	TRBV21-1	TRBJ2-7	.	TGTGCCAGCAGCAAAGGTCGGTGGGACGGGAGCGTCGAGCAGTACTTC	CASSKGRWDGSVEQYF
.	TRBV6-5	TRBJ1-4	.	TGTGCCAGCAGTTACTACCAGGGGTCTAATGAAAAACTGTTTTTT	CASSYYQGSNEKLFF
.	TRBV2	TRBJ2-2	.	TGTGCCAGCAGTGAAGGCGTCACCGGGGAGCTGTTTTTT	CASSEGVTGELFF
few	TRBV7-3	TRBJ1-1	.	TGTGCCAGCAGCTTAATCCGGCGGTTGAACACTGAAGCTTTCTTT	CASSLIRRLNTEAFF
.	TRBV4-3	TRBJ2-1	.	TGCGCCAGCAGCCAAGATTACCCCCGGGACACCTACAATGAGCAGTTCTTC	CASSQDYPRDTYNEQFF
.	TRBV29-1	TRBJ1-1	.	TGCAGCGTTAGAAGGGGTATGAACACTGAAGCTTTCTTT	CSVRRGMNTEAFF
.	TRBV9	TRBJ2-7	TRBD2	TGTGCCAGCAGCCTTGGGGGGACTAGCGGGAGCTACGAGCAGTACTTC	CASSLGGTSGSYEQYF
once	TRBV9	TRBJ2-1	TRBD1	TGTGCCAGCAGCATTCAGGGGGTGTCTGGCGATGAGCAGTTCTTC	CASSIQGVSGDEQFF
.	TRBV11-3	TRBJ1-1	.	TGTGCCAGCGCCAGGCTGCGTAACACTGAAGCTTTCTTT	CASARLRNTEAFF
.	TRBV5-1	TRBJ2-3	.	TGCGCCAGCAGCTCACCGGGACTGAGCACAGATACGCAGTATTTT	CASSSPGLSTDTQYF
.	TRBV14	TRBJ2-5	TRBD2	TGTGCCAGCAGTCTAGCGGGAGGAGAGACCCAGTACTTC	CASSLAGGETQYF
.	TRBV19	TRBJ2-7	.	TGTGCCAGTTCCCCGGAGAGCGGATTCTTTTACGAGCAGTACTTC	CASSPESGFFYEQYF